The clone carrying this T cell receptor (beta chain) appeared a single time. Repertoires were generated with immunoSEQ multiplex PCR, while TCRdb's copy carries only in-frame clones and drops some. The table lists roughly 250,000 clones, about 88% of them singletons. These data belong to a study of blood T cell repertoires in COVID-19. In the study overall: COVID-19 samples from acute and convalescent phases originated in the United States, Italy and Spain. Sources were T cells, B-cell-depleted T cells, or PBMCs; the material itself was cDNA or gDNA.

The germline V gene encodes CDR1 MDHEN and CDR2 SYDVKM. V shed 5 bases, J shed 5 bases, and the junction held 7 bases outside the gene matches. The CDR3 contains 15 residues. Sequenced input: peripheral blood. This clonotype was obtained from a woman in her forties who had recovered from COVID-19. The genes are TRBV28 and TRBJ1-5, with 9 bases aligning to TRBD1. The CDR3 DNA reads TGTGCCAGCAGTACTCCGGGACAGGGCTATCAGCCCCAGCATTTT. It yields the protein CASSTPGQGYQPQHF.